The entry below describes one TCR beta chain. There is no known antigen for this receptor. Base qualities are not recorded, but no much larger clone differs from it by a single base. The data were taken from a study of CD8 T cells in ankylosing spondylitis (TCRdb year 2017). Broadly, across the study: The study set out to find disease-linked TCR variants by profiling T cell receptor beta repertoires in ankylosing spondylitis patients and healthy donors. The full study cohort comprised about 24 ankylosing spondylitis patients and over 95 healthy donors. Peripheral blood was sampled, and synovial fluid was additionally collected from ankylosing spondylitis patients. Study-wide conclusions, independent of this receptor: Blood from ankylosing spondylitis patients appeared to be characterized by a TCR beta motif made up of several highly homologous amino acid variants. The disease-linked clones were reported as significantly enriched in matched synovial fluid samples from ankylosing spondylitis patients. Some of the motif variants had been reported before in the synovial fluid and blood of reactive arthritis patients, a finding that suggests common disease-initiation mechanisms. The disease-linked clones showed a CD8+ phenotype and occurred at relatively low frequencies in peripheral blood.

The germline V gene yields MNHEY for CDR1 and SVGEGT for CDR2. Measured from the cysteine to the phenylalanine, the CDR3 is 15 residues long. The only DNA kept is the CDR3, 45 bases in frame from the first base. Relative to germline, V is 0 bases shorter and J is 6 bases shorter, with 12 bases between their ends. Sequencing instrument: Illumina HiSeq 2500. Quantitative 5'-RACE with molecular barcodes was used to prepare TCR beta libraries. The original pipeline was this. To identify disease-linked TCR variants, a new computational method was used, one built on a probabilistic model of VDJ rearrangement. The public reads were reprocessed in TCRdb via fastp at Q25 and MiXCR, keeping in-frame beta chains. Identical CDR3 protein sequences are pooled into one entry, listed with their most common genes and DNA. The V and J calls and clone size are TCRdb's, not the authors'. For this sample there are hundreds of thousands of distinct CDR3 sequences; over 15% appear just once. Jointly, the top ten make up 7.8% of the sample.

This TCR came from a male donor with ankylosing spondylitis or in good health (not recorded which). The receptor chain draws on TRBV6-2 or TRBV6-3 and TRBJ2-4; the D gene cannot be resolved reliably. Specimen: blood, either unsorted or a sorted T cell fraction (not recorded which). The DNA reads as follows: TGTGCCAGCAGTTACTCCGACCTTATCGGAAACATTCAGTACTTC. Its coded protein is CASSYSDLIGNIQYF.